This paragraph covers one T cell receptor beta chain sequence. The record originates from a study of blood T cell repertoires in COVID-19. Background on the study: Sources were T cells, B-cell-depleted T cells, or PBMCs; the material itself was cDNA or gDNA.

TCRdb's copy holds only in-frame clones and misses some; the assay was immunoSEQ multiplex PCR. The data hold around 240,000 clones, with 84% observed a single time. The germline V gene has CDR1 LGHNA and CDR2 YSLEER. The V and J ends lost 1 base and 6 bases respectively, with 7 bases between them. The CDR3 length is 13 residues. The sample was peripheral blood. The receptor comes from a woman in her 40s who had recovered from COVID-19. This chain uses TRBV4-3 with TRBJ2-1, with a possible D match to TRBD2 (5 bases). CDR3 region: CASSQGLPNEQFF. The CDR3 region has the DNA TGCGCCAGCAGCCAAGGACTACCCAATGAGCAGTTCTTC.